These 32 T cell receptor beta chains came from one sample sequenced in a study of blood T cell repertoires in COVID-19. Assay: immunoSEQ multiplex PCR; the TCRdb copy retains only in-frame clones and omits some. The table includes fewer than 200,000 clones, around nine tenths detected once. Sequencing input: peripheral blood. Source of these receptors: a woman between 18 and 29 years old who had recovered from COVID-19.

This chain uses TRBV10-2 with TRBJ2-1, with D possibly matching TRBD1 (6 bases). Per the germline V gene, CDR1 is WSHSY and CDR2 is SAAADI. CDR3 length: 12 residues. V gave up 6 bases and J gave up 9 bases, with 12 bases separating them. This CDR3 reads CASRAGVAEQFF. The CDR3 DNA reads as TGCGCCAGCAGGGCAGGGGTGGCTGAGCAGTTCTTC.

This chain connects TRBV6-2 or TRBV6-3 to TRBJ2-7, with D uncertain. CDR1 is MNHEY, CDR2 SVGEGT, per germline. The V gene lost 0 bases and the J gene lost 4 bases, with 7 bases spanning the gap. This CDR3 has 13 amino acids. The CDR3 loop is CASSYSPVYEQYV. The CDR3 DNA sequence: TGTGCCAGCAGTTACTCCCCGGTATACGAGCAGTACGTC.

CDR3 nucleotide sequence: TGTGCCAGCAGGAAACAAGCGGGGTATCCCGAGACCCAGTACTTC. Amino acids: CASRKQAGYPETQYF. The chain has TRBV27 and TRBJ2-5, with 7 bases aligning to TRBD2. Germline V gene sequence: CDR1 MNHEY, CDR2 SMNVEV (reference sequence). The CDR3 totals 15 residues. J was trimmed by 5 bases and V by 6 bases; bases with no gene match: 12.

The chain employs TRBV2 and TRBJ2-1; TRBD2 is a possible D gene (5 bases). Per germline, CDR1 SNHLY and CDR2 FYNNEI. The germline V and J ends were trimmed by 2 bases and 8 bases, with 10 bases remaining between them. The CDR3 extends over 13 amino acids. DNA of the CDR3: TGTGCCAGCAGTGAACAACGACTATATGAGCAGTTCTTC. This encodes CASSEQRLYEQFF.

This clone has just one count. This chain uses TRBV5-1 with TRBJ1-1, with D possibly being TRBD1 (5 bases). This CDR3 comprises 15 residues. V was trimmed by 4 bases and J by 0 bases, leaving 13 bases between them. Germline assignment: CDR1 SGHRS and CDR2 YFSETQ. DNA of the CDR3: TGCGCCAGCAGCGAGGAGGGACGGATGAACACTGAAGCTTTCTTT. Amino acids: CASSEEGRMNTEAFF.

The chain joins TRBV19 to TRBJ2-1; 12 positions match TRBD2. J gave up 7 bases and V 5 bases, and 9 bases lay outside the gene matches. Germline V CDR1 and CDR2: LNHDA, SQIVND (reference sequence). The CDR3 length is 16 residues. In nucleotides, the CDR3 is TGTGCCAGTAGTCCCCGCCTAGCGGGAGGGCCTAATGAGCAGTTCTTC. As protein: CASSPRLAGGPNEQFF. The full variable domain, with the rest looked up from reference TRBV19 and TRBJ2-1, is DGGITQSPKYLFRKEGQNVTLSCEQNLNHDAMYWYRQDPGQGLRLIYYSQIVNDFQKGDIAEGYSVSREKKESFPLTVTSAQKNPTAFYLCASSPRLAGGPNEQFFGPGTRLTVL.

The chain uses TRBV5-1 and TRBJ2-5; D is undetermined. Germline V gives CDR1 SGHRS, CDR2 YFSETQ. The CDR3 covers 13 residues. V shed 6 bases and J shed 0 bases, with 9 bases lying between them. CDR3 sequence: CASTRVYQETQYF. CDR3 sequence (DNA): TGCGCCAGCACCCGGGTCTACCAAGAGACCCAGTACTTC.

DNA of the CDR3: TGTGCCAGCAGCTTAACCCCCGCCACAGGGGATAACTATGGCTACACCTTC. Translated, it gives CASSLTPATGDNYGYTF. The chain combines TRBV7-3 with TRBJ1-2, with 7 bases that match TRBD1. J was trimmed by 1 base and V by 0 bases; bases with no gene match: 8. Germline assignment: CDR1 SGHTA and CDR2 FQGTGA. The CDR3 is 17 amino acids.

This rearrangement joins TRBV21-1 to TRBJ1-5; the D call TRBD1 from the table was never checked on the DNA. TRBV21-1 is shown as a pseudogene. The CDR3 totals 15 residues. The CDR3 bases are TGTGCCAGCAGCAAAGAGGCAGGGGCACCTCAGCCCCAGCATTTT. This encodes CASSKEAGAPQPQHF.

V usage is TRBV5-4 and J usage is TRBJ2-2; no definite D call. V lost 0 bases and J lost 4, with 10 bases in between. The CDR3 is 15 amino acids. Per the germline V gene, CDR1 is SGHNT and CDR2 is YYREEE (reference sequence). The CDR3 DNA follows: TGTGCCAGCAGCTTGGGGCTTGTCAGCACCGGGGAGCTGTTTTTT. Translation gives CASSLGLVSTGELFF.

The chain couples TRBV19 to TRBJ2-2; 8 bases are a match to TRBD1. There are 13 residues in the CDR3. Germline trimming cut 6 bases from V and 6 bases from J; bases unmatched to any gene: 3. Germline CDR1 reads LNHDA; CDR2 reads SQIVND (reference sequence). The CDR3 spells CASRGQAPGELFF. CDR3 bases: TGTGCCAGTAGGGGACAGGCCCCCGGGGAGCTGTTTTTT.

The CDR3 bases are TGCGCCAGCAGCTCTCCAGGGCCCACTGAAGCTTTCTTT. Protein: CASSSPGPTEAFF. The V gene is TRBV5-1, the J gene TRBJ1-1, with D possibly TRBD1 on 5 matching bases. The CDR3 totals 13 residues. Germline V gene lookup returns CDR1 SGHRS and CDR2 YFSETQ. The V gene lost 3 bases and the J gene lost 4 bases, with 10 bases spanning the gap.

The chain carries TRBV14 and TRBJ2-1; D possibly corresponds to TRBD2 (5 bases). Trimming pared 4 bases from V and 0 bases from J, leaving 10 bases between. The germline V gene has CDR1 SGHDN and CDR2 FVKESK. The CDR3 runs 15 residues. Here the CDR3 reads CASSPGGLSYNEQFF. Written as DNA, the CDR3 is TGTGCCAGCAGCCCCGGAGGCCTCTCCTACAATGAGCAGTTCTTC.

The chain employs TRBV5-5 and TRBJ1-1; 7 bases line up with TRBD1. Germline CDR1 and CDR2: SGHKS and YYEKEE (reference sequence). Trimming took 0 bases from V and 1 from J; bases not matched to a gene: 6. This CDR3 spans 16 amino acids. In DNA form, the CDR3 reads TGTGCCAGCAGCTTGGGGACAGGCCCACAGAACACTGAAGCTTTCTTT. This gives the protein CASSLGTGPQNTEAFF. Filled out from reference TRBV5-5 and TRBJ1-1, the complete variable domain reads DAGVTQSPTHLIKTRGQQVTLRCSPISGHKSVSWYQQVLGQGPQFIFQYYEKEERGRGNFPDRFSARQFPNYSSELNVNALLLGDSALYLCASSLGTGPQNTEAFFGQGTRLTVV.

This chain joins TRBV19 and TRBJ2-5, with TRBD2 identical over 8 bases. J lost 5 bases, V lost 7 bases, and 15 bases had no gene match. CDR1 and CDR2 (germline): LNHDA, SQIVND (reference sequence). This CDR3 comprises 16 residues. The CDR3 DNA is TGTGCCAGTACCGCTACCGGGGGGGGGCGCGGGGAGACCCAGTACTTC. Translation gives CASTATGGGRGETQYF.

Many counts were recorded for this clone. The V and J genes are TRBV13 and TRBJ1-2; TRBD1 matches 8 bases. Unmatched junction bases numbered 11, after V lost 2 bases and J lost 6 bases. The length of the CDR3 is 16 residues. From germline, CDR1 is PRHDT and CDR2 FYEKMQ (reference sequence). The CDR3 sequence is CASSLSPGGAKDGYTF. CDR3 coding DNA: TGTGCCAGCAGCTTATCCCCAGGGGGCGCGAAGGATGGCTACACCTTC.

The J gene is TRBJ1-1, the V gene TRBV20-1; D is uncertain. Germline CDR1 and CDR2: DFQATT and SNEGSKA (reference sequence). Trimming stripped 6 bases from V and 5 bases from J, with 7 bases between. The CDR3 runs 10 residues. The CDR3, as DNA: TGCAGTGCCCTAATAACTGAAGCTTTCTTT. Its translation: CSALITEAFF.

This clone came up once. The J gene is TRBJ2-1, the V gene TRBV7-3, with D perhaps matching TRBD2 (6 bases). V shed 3 bases and J shed 10 bases, with 13 bases lying between them. This CDR3 is built from 13 residues. In germline, CDR1 is SGHTA, CDR2 FQGTGA. The DNA for the CDR3 is TGTGCCAGCAGCTTTGCTAGCGAATCAGAGCAGTTCTTC. It specifies CASSFASESEQFF.

The chain has TRBV24-1 and TRBJ2-1, with 15 nucleotides matching TRBD2. V was pared by 3 bases and J by 2 bases, with 7 bases of the junction left unmatched. CDR3 size: 19 residues. CDR1 and CDR2 from the germline V gene are KGHDR and SFDVKD. CDR3 DNA: TGTGCCACCAGTGATCCCGGGACTAGCGGGGGGAATACCTACAATGAGCAGTTCTTC. It codes for CATSDPGTSGGNTYNEQFF.

The chain employs TRBV7-2 and TRBJ1-3; no reliable D call. The germline V and J ends were trimmed by 2 bases and 4 bases, with 12 bases remaining between them. The germline V gene encodes CDR1 SGHTA and CDR2 FQGNSA. The CDR3 covers 15 residues. Here the CDR3 reads CASSLSRGSGNTIYF. The CDR3 DNA is TGTGCCAGCAGCTTAAGCCGCGGGTCCGGAAACACCATATATTTT.

The V and J genes are TRBV19 and TRBJ2-3; 7 bases line up with TRBD1. With V trimmed by 6 bases and J by 4 bases, 7 bases remained unmatched. This CDR3 is 14 amino acids long. CDR1 and CDR2 from the germline V gene are LNHDA and SQIVND (reference sequence). DNA for the CDR3: TGTGCCAGTAGGAGACAGGGTATGTCAGATACGCAGTATTTT. This encodes CASRRQGMSDTQYF.

This chain links TRBV5-1 with TRBJ1-1, with 7 bases that match TRBD1. The CDR3 consists of 15 residues. Germline values: CDR1 SGHRS, CDR2 YFSETQ. The V and J ends lost 1 base and 3 bases, in that order; junction bases with no gene match: 6. CDR3 sequence (DNA): TGCGCCAGCAGCTTGTATAGGGACAGAGACACTGAAGCTTTCTTT. Translating gives CASSLYRDRDTEAFF.

The chain has TRBV4-3 and TRBJ1-4; D perhaps matches TRBD1 (5 bases). Germline CDR1 LGHNA, CDR2 YSLEER. The CDR3 spans 17 residues. Trimming shortened V by 0 bases and J by 5 bases, and 16 bases separated the two germline ends. CDR3 protein: CASSQDWSGGENEKLFF. CDR3 coding DNA: TGCGCCAGCAGCCAAGATTGGTCCGGGGGGGAGAATGAAAAACTGTTTTTT.

The V gene is TRBV20-1, the J gene TRBJ1-6; TRBD1 aligns across 8 bases. V was pared by 3 bases and J by 3 bases, with 4 bases of the junction left unmatched. The CDR3 is 15 amino acids. CDR1 DFQATT and CDR2 SNEGSKA come from the germline V gene (reference sequence). The CDR3 loop is CSASLTGGYNSPLHF. CDR3 DNA sequence: TGCAGTGCTAGTCTTACAGGGGGCTATAATTCACCCCTCCACTTT.

V gene TRBV2 combines with J gene TRBJ2-1, with a tentative D call TRBD2 (5 bases). Trimming removed 7 bases from V and 0 bases from J, with 7 bases in between. CDR3 size: 13 residues. Germline values: CDR1 SNHLY, CDR2 FYNNEI. The CDR3 sequence: CASTGISYNEQFF. CDR3 nucleotides: TGTGCCAGCACGGGGATCTCCTACAATGAGCAGTTCTTC. The full variable domain, completed using reference TRBV2 and TRBJ2-1, is EPEVTQTPSHQVTQMGQEVILRCVPISNHLYFYWYRQILGQKVEFLVSFYNNEISEKSEIFDDQFSVERPDGSNFTLKIRSTKLEDSAMYFCASTGISYNEQFFGPGTRLTVL.

The rearrangement uses TRBV5-4 and TRBJ2-7, with D possibly TRBD1 on 5 matching bases. Germline CDR1 SGHNT, CDR2 YYREEE (reference sequence). The CDR3 runs 13 residues. V gave up 2 bases and J gave up 1 base, with 7 bases separating them. The CDR3 DNA is TGTGCCAGCAGCTTCGACAGTTCCTACGAGCAGTACGTC. Translating gives CASSFDSSYEQYV.

The chain uses TRBV23-1 and TRBJ2-1; the match to TRBD2 covers 13 bases. Being an ORF, TRBV23-1 has a function that is uncertain. The CDR3 totals 18 residues. J lost 4 bases, V lost 6 bases, and 12 bases had no gene match. The CDR3 nucleotides read TGCGCCAGCAGCCCCGGACTAGCGGGAGTTGGTGAATACAATGAGCAGTTCTTC. Encoded protein: CASSPGLAGVGEYNEQFF.

The CDR3 nucleotides read TGTGCCGTGGAGGGGCAGGATCAGCCCCAGCATTTT. It encodes CAVEGQDQPQHF. The genes are TRBV30 and TRBJ1-5; D may be TRBD1 (5 bases). This CDR3 has 12 amino acids. Germline CDR1 and CDR2: GTSNPN and SVGIG (reference sequence). V lost 8 bases and J lost 5, with 13 bases in between.

The V gene is TRBV7-2, the J gene TRBJ2-7, with a weak D call TRBD2 (7 bases). Germline V gene data show CDR1 as SGHTA and CDR2 as FQGNSA. This CDR3 region has 15 residues. V lost 2 bases to trimming and J lost 3 bases, with 14 bases between them. CDR3 loop: CASSLFRGGNYEQYF. CDR3 coding DNA: TGTGCCAGCAGCTTATTCCGCGGGGGCAACTACGAGCAGTACTTC.

The chain has TRBV6-1 and TRBJ2-6; D is undetermined. V lost 2 bases and J lost 1, with 9 bases in between. This CDR3 is 16 amino acids long. Germline V gene sequence: CDR1 MNHNS, CDR2 SASEGT. The CDR3 DNA follows: TGTGCCAGCAGTGAAACCCCAGGATCTGGGGCCAACGTCCTGACTTTC. Encoded protein: CASSETPGSGANVLTF.

The chain has TRBV2 and TRBJ1-1; D is unclear. The ends were cut back, 7 bases at V and 0 bases at J, with 9 bases in the middle. CDR3 length equals 13 residues. Germline-derived CDR1 and CDR2 are SNHLY and FYNNEI. CDR3 in DNA: TGTGCCAGCAATCAGATTATGAACACTGAAGCTTTCTTT. This gives the protein CASNQIMNTEAFF.

This clone was seen only a few times. As DNA, the CDR3 is TGTGCCAGCAGCCAAGTCGGAACGGGAGCGAACACCGGGGAGCTGTTTTTT. Translation: CASSQVGTGANTGELFF. J is TRBJ2-2 and V is TRBV3-1 (or the pseudogene TRBV3-2); tentative D call: TRBD2 (6 bases). CDR1 LGHDT and CDR2 YNNKEL come from the germline V gene (reference sequence). Trimming left V 1 base short and J 0 bases short, with 12 bases between. The CDR3 is 17 residues long.